The rows below give T cell receptor beta chains drawn from one sample of a study of cytomegalovirus exposure and HLA in healthy donors. This table comes from immunoSEQ multiplex PCR, and its TCRdb copy is limited to in-frame clones, with some not included. Of under 200,000 clones detected, 82% appear once; the ten largest clones hold approximately 1.6%. Sequencing used PBMCs. The receptor set was obtained from a girl between 10 and 17 years old in good health and CMV-seropositive. Each CDR3 is given with its conserved first and last residue. A D gene is named only where the DNA matches it firmly. The size of a clone is reported for some rows only, either as once, few or many, or as a class for expanded clones.

cdr3_nt: TGTGCCAGCAGTGAAACGGGGACTAGTGGGTACAATGAGCAGTTCTTC
cdr3_aa: CASSETGTSGYNEQFF
clone_size: once
d_call: TRBD2
j_call: TRBJ2-1
v_call: TRBV2

cdr3_nt: TGTGCCAGCAGTGAGGACAGGGGCTACACAGATACGCAGTATTTT
cdr3_aa: CASSEDRGYTDTQYF
clone_size: -
d_call: TRBD1
j_call: TRBJ2-3
v_call: TRBV6-1

cdr3_nt: TGTGCCAGCAGCTTGGGACTAGCGGACTACAATGAGCAGTTCTTC
cdr3_aa: CASSLGLADYNEQFF
clone_size: -
d_call: TRBD2
j_call: TRBJ2-1
v_call: TRBV5-5

cdr3_nt: TGTGCCAGCAGCTTTGGTTACTTCGGGGAGCTGTTTTTT
cdr3_aa: CASSFGYFGELFF
clone_size: -
d_call: -
j_call: TRBJ2-2
v_call: TRBV7-2

cdr3_nt: TGTGCCAGCAGTGAATGGAGCGGGGGGGCTCGTTTCGATGAGCAGTTCTTC
cdr3_aa: CASSEWSGGARFDEQFF
clone_size: -
d_call: TRBD2
j_call: TRBJ2-1
v_call: TRBV25-1

cdr3_nt: TGTGCCAGCAGAAGGGGACAGGGATTAGGCAATGAGCAGTTCTTC
cdr3_aa: CASRRGQGLGNEQFF
clone_size: -
d_call: TRBD1
j_call: TRBJ2-1
v_call: TRBV28

cdr3_nt: TGTGCCAGCAGTTCGACTTTTAACTCCTACAATGAGCAGTTCTTC
cdr3_aa: CASSSTFNSYNEQFF
clone_size: few
d_call: -
j_call: TRBJ2-1
v_call: TRBV27

cdr3_nt: TGCGCCAGCAGCTTGGAATCACAGGGCTCCGAGCAGTACTTC
cdr3_aa: CASSLESQGSEQYF
clone_size: -
d_call: -
j_call: TRBJ2-7
v_call: TRBV5-1

cdr3_nt: TGTGCCAGCACCGCCCCGAGGGCAGGATTATACACCGGGGAGCTGTTTTTT
cdr3_aa: CASTAPRAGLYTGELFF
clone_size: -
d_call: -
j_call: TRBJ2-2
v_call: TRBV28

cdr3_nt: TGTGCCAGTAGTCGTTCGCCTACTAGCGGGGTAAGGCACGAGCAGTACTTC
cdr3_aa: CASSRSPTSGVRHEQYF
clone_size: -
d_call: TRBD2
j_call: TRBJ2-7
v_call: TRBV19

cdr3_nt: TGTGCCAGCAGTCGCTCCTACGAGCAGTACTTC
cdr3_aa: CASSRSYEQYF
clone_size: -
d_call: -
j_call: TRBJ2-7
v_call: TRBV28

cdr3_nt: TGTGCCGGGGGACAGGGGGCGTCTGGGGCCAACGTCCTGACTTTC
cdr3_aa: CAGGQGASGANVLTF
clone_size: -
d_call: TRBD1
j_call: TRBJ2-6
v_call: TRBV7-9

cdr3_nt: TGTGCCGGAGGGAAGGGGGCCCTGAACACTGAAGCTTTCTTT
cdr3_aa: CAGGKGALNTEAFF
clone_size: -
d_call: TRBD1
j_call: TRBJ1-1
v_call: TRBV13

cdr3_nt: TGTGCCAGCAGCTTATTGGACAGGGCCACCGGGGAGCTGTTTTTT
cdr3_aa: CASSLLDRATGELFF
clone_size: -
d_call: TRBD1
j_call: TRBJ2-2
v_call: TRBV7-2

cdr3_nt: TGTGCCAGCAGCTTATTTGATTTTCTAAAGTTTGGGGCCAACGTCCTGACTTTC
cdr3_aa: CASSLFDFLKFGANVLTF
clone_size: -
d_call: -
j_call: TRBJ2-6
v_call: TRBV7-9

cdr3_nt: TGTGCCAGCAGCTCCTCTAGCGGGCGAGAGACCCAGTACTTC
cdr3_aa: CASSSSSGRETQYF
clone_size: -
d_call: TRBD2
j_call: TRBJ2-5
v_call: TRBV11-2

cdr3_nt: TGTGCCAGCAGCTCCGACCCCAGGGAGGACATTCAGTACTTC
cdr3_aa: CASSSDPREDIQYF
clone_size: -
d_call: -
j_call: TRBJ2-4
v_call: TRBV5-6

cdr3_nt: TGCGCCAGCAGCCCTGGGACTTCCCCGGGACGGGCAGATACGCAGTATTTT
cdr3_aa: CASSPGTSPGRADTQYF
clone_size: -
d_call: -
j_call: TRBJ2-3
v_call: TRBV5-1

cdr3_nt: TGCGCCAGCAGCAGCCCGGACAGGAGTTCCTACGAGCAGTACTTC
cdr3_aa: CASSSPDRSSYEQYF
clone_size: -
d_call: TRBD1
j_call: TRBJ2-7
v_call: TRBV5-1

cdr3_nt: TGTGCCAGCAGCTTAGGTCGCATTAGCACTGAAGCTTTCTTT
cdr3_aa: CASSLGRISTEAFF
clone_size: -
d_call: -
j_call: TRBJ1-1
v_call: TRBV7-2

cdr3_nt: TGTGCCACCGGGACAGGGGGCTTCAATGAGCAGTTCTTC
cdr3_aa: CATGTGGFNEQFF
clone_size: once
d_call: TRBD1
j_call: TRBJ2-1
v_call: TRBV15

cdr3_nt: TGTGCCAGCAGCTCGGGGCAGGGGACCTATGGCTACACCTTC
cdr3_aa: CASSSGQGTYGYTF
clone_size: -
d_call: -
j_call: TRBJ1-2
v_call: TRBV5-6

cdr3_nt: TGTGCCAGCAGTATGACTAGCAGCAATGAGCAGTTCTTC
cdr3_aa: CASSMTSSNEQFF
clone_size: few
d_call: TRBD2
j_call: TRBJ2-1
v_call: TRBV6-5

cdr3_nt: TGTGCCTGGAAAGATTCAGGCAATGAGCAGTTCTTC
cdr3_aa: CAWKDSGNEQFF
clone_size: -
d_call: -
j_call: TRBJ2-1
v_call: TRBV30

cdr3_nt: TGTGCCAGCAGCTACCGGACAGTTTCCTACGAGCAGTACTTC
cdr3_aa: CASSYRTVSYEQYF
clone_size: -
d_call: -
j_call: TRBJ2-7
v_call: TRBV7-8

cdr3_nt: TGCGCCAGCAGCTTGGCGGGGGGGCCGAGCACAGATACGCAGTATTTT
cdr3_aa: CASSLAGGPSTDTQYF
clone_size: once
d_call: TRBD2
j_call: TRBJ2-3
v_call: TRBV5-1